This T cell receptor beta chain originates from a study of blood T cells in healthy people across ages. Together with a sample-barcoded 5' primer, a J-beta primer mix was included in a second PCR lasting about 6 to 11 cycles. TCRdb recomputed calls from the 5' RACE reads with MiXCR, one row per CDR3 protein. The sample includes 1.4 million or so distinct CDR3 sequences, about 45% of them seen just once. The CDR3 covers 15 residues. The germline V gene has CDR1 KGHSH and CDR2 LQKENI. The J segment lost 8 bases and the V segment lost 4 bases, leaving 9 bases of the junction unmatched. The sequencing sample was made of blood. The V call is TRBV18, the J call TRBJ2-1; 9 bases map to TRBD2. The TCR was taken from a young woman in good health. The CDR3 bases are TGTGCCAGCTCACTAATGTCTAGCGGGGAGGATGAGCAGTTCTTC. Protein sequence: CASSLMSSGEDEQFF.